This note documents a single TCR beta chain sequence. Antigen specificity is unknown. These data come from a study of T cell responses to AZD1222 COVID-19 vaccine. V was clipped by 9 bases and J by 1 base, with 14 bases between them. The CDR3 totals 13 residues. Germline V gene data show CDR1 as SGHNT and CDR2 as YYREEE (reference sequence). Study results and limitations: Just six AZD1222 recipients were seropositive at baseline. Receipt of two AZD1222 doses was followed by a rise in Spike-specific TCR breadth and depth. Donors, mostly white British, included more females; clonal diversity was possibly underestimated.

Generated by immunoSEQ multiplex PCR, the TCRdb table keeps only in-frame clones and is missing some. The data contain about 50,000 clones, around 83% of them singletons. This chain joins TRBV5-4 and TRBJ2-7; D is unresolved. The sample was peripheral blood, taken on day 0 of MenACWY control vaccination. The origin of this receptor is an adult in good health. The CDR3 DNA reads TGTGCCATGCGAGGCGGTGATTCCTACGAGCAGTACTTC. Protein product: CAMRGGDSYEQYF.